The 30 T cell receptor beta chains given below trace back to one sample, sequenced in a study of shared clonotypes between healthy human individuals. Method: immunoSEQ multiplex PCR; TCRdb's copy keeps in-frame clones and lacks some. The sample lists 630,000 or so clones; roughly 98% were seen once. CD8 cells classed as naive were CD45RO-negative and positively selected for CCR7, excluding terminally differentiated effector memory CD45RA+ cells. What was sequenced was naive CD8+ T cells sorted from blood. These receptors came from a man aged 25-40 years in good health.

The CDR3 protein is CASSLVPGGETQYF. CDR3 coding DNA: TGCGCCAGCAGCTTGGTCCCCGGGGGAGAGACCCAGTACTTC. The chain employs TRBV5-1 and TRBJ2-5; tentatively, D is TRBD2 (6 bases). Trimming removed 0 bases from V and 4 bases from J, with 10 bases in between. Germline V gene sequence: CDR1 SGHRS, CDR2 YFSETQ. This CDR3 contains 14 residues.

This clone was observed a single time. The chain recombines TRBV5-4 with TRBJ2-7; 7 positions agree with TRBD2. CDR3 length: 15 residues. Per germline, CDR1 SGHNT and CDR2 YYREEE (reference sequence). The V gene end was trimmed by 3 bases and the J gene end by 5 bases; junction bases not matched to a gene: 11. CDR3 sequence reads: CASSSADTSGNEQYF. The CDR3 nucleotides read TGTGCCAGCAGCTCAGCTGACACGAGCGGGAACGAGCAGTACTTC.

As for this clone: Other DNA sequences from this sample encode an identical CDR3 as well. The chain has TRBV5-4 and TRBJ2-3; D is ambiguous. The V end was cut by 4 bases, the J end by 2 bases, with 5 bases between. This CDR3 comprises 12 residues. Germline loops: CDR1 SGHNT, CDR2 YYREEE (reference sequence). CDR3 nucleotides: TGTGCCAGCAGCCTATACACAGATACGCAGTATTTT. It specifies CASSLYTDTQYF.

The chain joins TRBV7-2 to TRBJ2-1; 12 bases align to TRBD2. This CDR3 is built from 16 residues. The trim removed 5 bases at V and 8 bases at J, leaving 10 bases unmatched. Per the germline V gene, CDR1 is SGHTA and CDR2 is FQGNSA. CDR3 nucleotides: TGTGCCAGCAGCCCAAGACTAGCGGGAGCCCACGATGAGCAGTTCTTC. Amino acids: CASSPRLAGAHDEQFF.

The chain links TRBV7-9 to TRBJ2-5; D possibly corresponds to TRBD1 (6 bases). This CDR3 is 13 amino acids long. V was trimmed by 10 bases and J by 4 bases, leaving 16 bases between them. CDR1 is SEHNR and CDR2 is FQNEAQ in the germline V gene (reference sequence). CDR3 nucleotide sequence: TGTGCCACAAGACAGGTCCGGGGAGAGACCCAGTACTTC. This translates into CATRQVRGETQYF.

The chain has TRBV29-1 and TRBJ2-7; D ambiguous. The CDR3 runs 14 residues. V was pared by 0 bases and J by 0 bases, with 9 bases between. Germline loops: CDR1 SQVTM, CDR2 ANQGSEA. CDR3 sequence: CSVEDRRSSYEQYF. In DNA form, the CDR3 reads TGCAGCGTTGAAGATAGACGGTCCTCCTACGAGCAGTACTTC.

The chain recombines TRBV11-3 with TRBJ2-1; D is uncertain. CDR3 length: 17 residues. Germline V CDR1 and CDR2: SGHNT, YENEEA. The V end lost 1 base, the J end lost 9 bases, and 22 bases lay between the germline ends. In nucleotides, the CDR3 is TGTGCCAGCAGCTTAGCTCCGACAATCTCGGCTGGTGCTGAGCAGTTCTTC. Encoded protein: CASSLAPTISAGAEQFF.

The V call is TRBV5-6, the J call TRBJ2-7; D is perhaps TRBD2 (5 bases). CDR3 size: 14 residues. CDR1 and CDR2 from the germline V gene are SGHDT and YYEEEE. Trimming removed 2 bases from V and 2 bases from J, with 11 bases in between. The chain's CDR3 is CASSFTETTYEQYF. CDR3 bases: TGTGCCAGCAGCTTTACAGAGACTACCTACGAGCAGTACTTC.

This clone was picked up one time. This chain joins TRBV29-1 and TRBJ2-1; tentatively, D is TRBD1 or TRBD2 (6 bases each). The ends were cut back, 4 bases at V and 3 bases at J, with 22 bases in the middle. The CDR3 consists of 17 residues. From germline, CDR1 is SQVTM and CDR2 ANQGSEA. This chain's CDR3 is CSVVPRGPGANYNEQFF. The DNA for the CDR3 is TGCAGCGTTGTCCCCAGGGGACCGGGAGCAAACTACAATGAGCAGTTCTTC.

The CDR3 sequence is CASSEGERHTDTQYF. For the CDR3, the DNA is TGTGCCAGCAGTGAAGGGGAGCGGCACACAGATACGCAGTATTTT. The chain combines TRBV6-1 with TRBJ2-3, with a tentative D call TRBD2 (5 bases). Between the trimmed V and J ends, which lost 1 base and 2 bases, there was a span of 10 bases. CDR1 is MNHNS and CDR2 is SASEGT in the germline V gene. The CDR3 totals 15 residues.

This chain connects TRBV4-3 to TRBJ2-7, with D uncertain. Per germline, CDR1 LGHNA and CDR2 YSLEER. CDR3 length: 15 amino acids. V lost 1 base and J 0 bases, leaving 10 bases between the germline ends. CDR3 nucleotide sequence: TGCGCCAGCAGCCAAGGGTGGGATACCTCCTACGAGCAGTACTTC. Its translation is CASSQGWDTSYEQYF.

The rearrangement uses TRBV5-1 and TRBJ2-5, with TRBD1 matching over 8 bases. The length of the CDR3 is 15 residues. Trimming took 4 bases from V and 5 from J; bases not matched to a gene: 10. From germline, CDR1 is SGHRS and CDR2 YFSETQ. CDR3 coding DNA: TGCGCCAGCAGCACGGCAGGGGGCGCGGGGGAGACCCAGTACTTC. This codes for CASSTAGGAGETQYF.

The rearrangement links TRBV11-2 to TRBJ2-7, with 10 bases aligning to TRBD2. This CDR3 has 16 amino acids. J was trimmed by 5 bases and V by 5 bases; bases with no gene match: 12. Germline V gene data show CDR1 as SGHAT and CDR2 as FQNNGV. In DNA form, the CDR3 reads TGTGCCAGCAGCCGAGGGGGAGCGGGAGGGCCTCACGAGCAGTACTTC. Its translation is CASSRGGAGGPHEQYF.

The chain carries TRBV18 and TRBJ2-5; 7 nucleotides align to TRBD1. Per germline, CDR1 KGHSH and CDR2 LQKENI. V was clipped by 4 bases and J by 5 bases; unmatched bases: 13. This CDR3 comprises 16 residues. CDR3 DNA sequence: TGTGCCAGCTCACGAGCAGAGACAGGGCGGTTGGAGACCCAGTACTTC. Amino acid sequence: CASSRAETGRLETQYF.

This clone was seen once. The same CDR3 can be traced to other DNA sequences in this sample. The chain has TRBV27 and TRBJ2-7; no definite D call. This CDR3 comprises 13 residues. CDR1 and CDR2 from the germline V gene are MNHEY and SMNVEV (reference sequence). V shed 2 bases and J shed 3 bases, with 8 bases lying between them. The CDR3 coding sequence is TGTGCCAGCAGTTTAGGGCAGCTCTACGAGCAGTACTTC. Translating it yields CASSLGQLYEQYF.

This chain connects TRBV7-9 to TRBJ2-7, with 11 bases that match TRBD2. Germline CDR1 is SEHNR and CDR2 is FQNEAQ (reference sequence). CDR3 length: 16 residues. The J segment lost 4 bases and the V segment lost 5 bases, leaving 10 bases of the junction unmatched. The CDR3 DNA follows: TGTGCCAGCAGCAAATGGACTAGCGGGCCAAATTACGAGCAGTACTTC. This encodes CASSKWTSGPNYEQYF.

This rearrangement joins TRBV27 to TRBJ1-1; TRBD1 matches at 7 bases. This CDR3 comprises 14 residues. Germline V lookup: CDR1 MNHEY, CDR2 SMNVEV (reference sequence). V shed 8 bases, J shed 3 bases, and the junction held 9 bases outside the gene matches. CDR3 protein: CASGGRGLDTEAFF. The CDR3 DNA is TGTGCCAGCGGGGGGAGGGGGCTGGACACTGAAGCTTTCTTT.

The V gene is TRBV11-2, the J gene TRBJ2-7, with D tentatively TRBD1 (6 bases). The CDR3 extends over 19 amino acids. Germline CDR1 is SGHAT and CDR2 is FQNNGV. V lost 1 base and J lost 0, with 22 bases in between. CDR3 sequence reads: CASSLVRDTYVISSYEQYF. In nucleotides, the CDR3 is TGTGCCAGCAGCTTAGTCCGGGACACGTACGTAATTAGCTCCTACGAGCAGTACTTC.

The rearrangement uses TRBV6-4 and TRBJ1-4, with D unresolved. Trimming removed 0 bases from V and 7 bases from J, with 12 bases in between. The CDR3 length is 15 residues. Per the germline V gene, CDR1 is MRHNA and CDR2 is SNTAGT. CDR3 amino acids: CASSDSREGSEKLFF. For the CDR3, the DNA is TGTGCCAGCAGTGACTCGAGGGAGGGAAGTGAAAAACTGTTTTTT.

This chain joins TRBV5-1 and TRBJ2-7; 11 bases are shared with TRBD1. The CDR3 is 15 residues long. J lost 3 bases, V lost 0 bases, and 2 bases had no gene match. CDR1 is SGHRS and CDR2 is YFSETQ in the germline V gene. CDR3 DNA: TGCGCCAGCAGCTTGGTCGGGACAGGGGGCTACGAGCAGTACTTC. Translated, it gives CASSLVGTGGYEQYF.

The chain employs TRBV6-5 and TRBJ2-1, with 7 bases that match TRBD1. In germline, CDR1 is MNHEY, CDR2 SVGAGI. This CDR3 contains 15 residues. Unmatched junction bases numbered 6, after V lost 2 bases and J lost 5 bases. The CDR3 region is CASSYTGTVNNEQFF. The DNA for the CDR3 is TGTGCCAGCAGTTACACCGGGACAGTAAACAATGAGCAGTTCTTC.

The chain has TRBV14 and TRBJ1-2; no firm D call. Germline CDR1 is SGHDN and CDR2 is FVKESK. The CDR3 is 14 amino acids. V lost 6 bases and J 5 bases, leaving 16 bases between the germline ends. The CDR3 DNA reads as TGTGCCAGCAGTCCAAGGGCAGGACGGTATGGCTACACCTTC. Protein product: CASSPRAGRYGYTF.

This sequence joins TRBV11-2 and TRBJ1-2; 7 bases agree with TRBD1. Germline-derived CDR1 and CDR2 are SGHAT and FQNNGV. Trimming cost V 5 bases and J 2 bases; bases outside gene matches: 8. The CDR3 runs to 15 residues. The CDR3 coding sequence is TGTGCCAGCAGCCTACGACAGGGAGTCAACTATGGCTACACCTTC. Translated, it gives CASSLRQGVNYGYTF.

For the CDR3, the DNA is TGTGCCAGCAGTATAGGGAGCGAGCAGTACTTC. This sequence encodes CASSIGSEQYF. The chain employs TRBV6-5 and TRBJ2-7; D perhaps matches TRBD2 (5 bases). The CDR3 totals 11 residues. Germline lookup yields CDR1 MNHEY and CDR2 SVGAGI. V lost 5 bases and J lost 6, with 8 bases in between.

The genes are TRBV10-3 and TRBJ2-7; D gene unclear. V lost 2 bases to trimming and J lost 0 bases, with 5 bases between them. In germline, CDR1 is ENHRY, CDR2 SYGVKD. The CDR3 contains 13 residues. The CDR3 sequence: CAISEVDSYEQYF. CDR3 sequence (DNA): TGTGCCATCAGTGAGGTGGACTCCTACGAGCAGTACTTC.

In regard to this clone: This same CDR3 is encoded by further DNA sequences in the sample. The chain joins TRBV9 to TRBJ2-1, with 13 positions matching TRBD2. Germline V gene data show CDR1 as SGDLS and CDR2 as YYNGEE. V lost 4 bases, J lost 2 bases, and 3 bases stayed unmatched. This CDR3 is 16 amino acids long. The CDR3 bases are TGTGCCAGCAGCCTCGGGACTAGCGGGGCCTACAATGAGCAGTTCTTC. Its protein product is CASSLGTSGAYNEQFF.

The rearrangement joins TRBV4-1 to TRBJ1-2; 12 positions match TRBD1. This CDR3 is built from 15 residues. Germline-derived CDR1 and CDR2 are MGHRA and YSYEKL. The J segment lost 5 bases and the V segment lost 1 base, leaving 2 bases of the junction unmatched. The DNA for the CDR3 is TGCGCCAGCAGCCAAGCGGGACAGGGGGCTTATGGCTACACCTTC. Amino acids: CASSQAGQGAYGYTF.

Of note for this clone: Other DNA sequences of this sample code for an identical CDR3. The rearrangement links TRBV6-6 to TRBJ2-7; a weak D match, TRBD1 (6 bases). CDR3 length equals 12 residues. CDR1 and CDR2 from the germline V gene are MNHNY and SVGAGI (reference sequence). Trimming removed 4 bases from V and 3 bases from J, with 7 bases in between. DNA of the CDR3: TGTGCCAGCAGTTTGGACAGCTACGAGCAGTACTTC. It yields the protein CASSLDSYEQYF.

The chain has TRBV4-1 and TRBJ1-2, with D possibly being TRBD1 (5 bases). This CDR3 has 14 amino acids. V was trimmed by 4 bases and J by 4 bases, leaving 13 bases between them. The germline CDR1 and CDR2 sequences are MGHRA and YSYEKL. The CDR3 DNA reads TGCGCCAGCAGCCCCGATTCAGGGCTCTATGGCTACACCTTC. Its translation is CASSPDSGLYGYTF.

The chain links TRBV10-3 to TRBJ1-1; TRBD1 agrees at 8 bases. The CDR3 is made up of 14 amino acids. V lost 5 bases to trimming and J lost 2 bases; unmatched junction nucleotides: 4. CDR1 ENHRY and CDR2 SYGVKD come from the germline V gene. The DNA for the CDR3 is TGTGCCATCAGTCCAGGGGGCTTCAACACTGAAGCTTTCTTT. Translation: CAISPGGFNTEAFF.